Presented here are 17 T cell receptor beta chains from one specimen sequenced in a study of cytomegalovirus exposure and HLA in healthy donors. 13 Jbeta primers and 60 Vbeta primers were used for the PCR. Sequenced by immunoSEQ multiplex PCR; TCRdb stores in-frame clones only, minus some. Here the sample spans 150,000 to 200,000 clones, roughly 70% being singletons. Sample: PBMCs. These receptors came from a woman between 50 and 59 years old in good health and CMV-seropositive.

J is TRBJ1-1 and V is TRBV29-1; TRBD1 might be the D (6 bases). In germline, CDR1 is SQVTM, CDR2 ANQGSEA. Trimming cost V 5 bases and J 1 base, with 11 bases left between them. The CDR3 covers 13 residues. This CDR3 is CSVTTGQNTEAFF. CDR3 coding DNA: TGCAGCGTTACTACAGGGCAGAACACTGAAGCTTTCTTT. The full variable domain, in which reference TRBV29-1 and TRBJ1-1 provide the parts outside the CDR3, is SAVISQKPSRDICQRGTSLTIQCQVDSQVTMMFWYRQQPGQSLTLIATANQGSEATYESGFVIDKFPISRPNLTFSTLTVSNMSPEDSSIYLCSVTTGQNTEAFFGQGTRLTVV.

The CDR3 nucleotides read TGTGCCAGCAGCTCCGGGACAGTCACTGAAGCTTTCTTT. It codes for CASSSGTVTEAFF. This chain uses TRBV5-6 with TRBJ1-1; 7 nucleotides match TRBD1. After removal of 3 bases from V and 4 bases from J, the junction contained 3 bases not matched to a gene. Germline loops: CDR1 SGHDT, CDR2 YYEEEE. The CDR3 length is 13 residues.

The chain joins TRBV2 to TRBJ1-4; 7 bases are a match to TRBD1. The CDR3 has 14 residues. Per germline, CDR1 SNHLY and CDR2 FYNNEI. After removal of 7 bases from V and 1 base from J, the junction contained 3 bases not matched to a gene. CDR3 residues: CASIRDRTNEKLFF. The CDR3 region has the DNA TGTGCCAGCATCCGGGACAGAACTAATGAAAAACTGTTTTTT. Based on the CDR3 plus reference TRBV2 and TRBJ1-4, the full variable domain is EPEVTQTPSHQVTQMGQEVILRCVPISNHLYFYWYRQILGQKVEFLVSFYNNEISEKSEIFDDQFSVERPDGSNFTLKIRSTKLEDSAMYFCASIRDRTNEKLFFGSGTQLSVL.

This chain links TRBV7-2 with TRBJ1-5; D possibly corresponds to TRBD1 (6 bases). Germline CDR1 and CDR2: SGHTA and FQGNSA. V dropped 3 bases and J dropped 2 bases, with 8 bases sitting between them. The CDR3 has 14 residues. The CDR3 bases are TGTGCCAGCAGCTTGGGGGGGCGCAATCAGCCCCAGCATTTT. Protein: CASSLGGRNQPQHF.

V is TRBV6-6 and J is TRBJ1-6; 9 bases agree with TRBD1. V gave up 6 bases and J gave up 4 bases; unmatched junction bases: 7. The germline V gene has CDR1 MNHNY and CDR2 SVGAGI (reference sequence). This CDR3 comprises 16 residues. DNA of the CDR3: TGTGCCAGCAGAACAGGGGGCGCGGGGTATAATTCACCCCTCCACTTT. Its translation: CASRTGGAGYNSPLHF.

The rearrangement links TRBV5-1 to TRBJ1-6, with a weak D call TRBD1 (6 bases). Per germline, CDR1 SGHRS and CDR2 YFSETQ. Trimming took off 0 bases at V and 5 bases at J, with 12 bases between the two ends. CDR3 length equals 16 residues. The CDR3 DNA reads as TGCGCCAGCAGCTTGGCGGCAGGGGTTAATAATTCACCCCTCCACTTT. Translated, it gives CASSLAAGVNNSPLHF.

The chain is built from TRBV5-1 and TRBJ2-1; the D is unclear. The V end was cut by 2 bases, the J end by 3 bases, with 6 bases between. The CDR3 covers 13 residues. CDR1 and CDR2 (germline): SGHRS, YFSETQ. The CDR3 DNA is TGCGCCAGCAGCTTTGGCAGCTACAATGAGCAGTTCTTC. Its protein product is CASSFGSYNEQFF.

The chain employs TRBV5-1 and TRBJ1-6; 8 nucleotides line up with TRBD1. This CDR3 comprises 16 residues. Germline CDR1 and CDR2: SGHRS and YFSETQ. V was pared by 0 bases and J by 7 bases, with 6 bases of the junction left unmatched. The CDR3 here is CASSLVRQGQNSPLHF. For the CDR3, the DNA is TGCGCCAGCAGCTTGGTTCGACAGGGGCAAAATTCACCCCTCCACTTT.

This clone was seen at least ten times. Within the sample, other DNA sequences also encode this same CDR3. V usage is TRBV20-1 and J usage is TRBJ2-3, with D unclear. This CDR3 spans 11 amino acids. The V end lost 3 bases, the J end lost 4 bases, and 5 bases lay between the germline ends. In germline, CDR1 is DFQATT, CDR2 SNEGSKA (reference sequence). This chain's CDR3 is CSASQSDTQYF. The CDR3 DNA reads as TGCAGTGCTAGCCAGTCAGATACGCAGTATTTT.

V usage is TRBV19 and J usage is TRBJ1-1; D is possibly TRBD1 (5 bases). There are 14 residues in the CDR3. Trimming removed 1 base at V and 0 bases at J, with 6 bases between. Germline lookup yields CDR1 LNHDA and CDR2 SQIVND (reference sequence). The CDR3 spells CASSIGGMNTEAFF. In DNA, the CDR3 is TGTGCCAGTAGTATAGGGGGCATGAACACTGAAGCTTTCTTT.

The chain couples TRBV5-1 to TRBJ1-2, with D tentatively TRBD1 (5 bases). Trimming took off 0 bases at V and 8 bases at J, with 17 bases between the two ends. Germline CDR1 SGHRS, CDR2 YFSETQ. The CDR3 sequence is 15 residues long. This CDR3 is CASSLDGDSRGGYTF. The CDR3 bases are TGCGCCAGCAGCTTGGACGGGGACTCTCGAGGGGGCTACACCTTC.

The V call is TRBV4-2, the J call TRBJ1-6; D is uncertain. The CDR3 spans 17 residues. CDR1 is LGHNA, CDR2 YNFKEQ, per germline. V lost 0 bases, J lost 0 bases, and 9 bases lay in between. The CDR3 sequence is CASSQDHRSSYNSPLHF. CDR3 in DNA: TGTGCCAGCAGCCAAGACCACAGAAGCTCCTATAATTCACCCCTCCACTTT.

This chain connects TRBV14 to TRBJ1-2; D is uncertain. This CDR3 spans 13 amino acids. V was trimmed by 4 bases and J by 8 bases, leaving 14 bases between them. Germline V gene sequence: CDR1 SGHDN, CDR2 FVKESK. DNA for the CDR3: TGTGCCAGCAGCCCACAATTTGATTTAGGCTACACCTTC. Translating gives CASSPQFDLGYTF.

The J gene is TRBJ2-3, the V gene TRBV11-2; the D gene is possibly TRBD2 (6 bases). Trimming left V 3 bases short and J 5 bases short, with 18 bases between. This CDR3 has 16 residues. Germline values: CDR1 SGHAT, CDR2 FQNNGV. The CDR3 protein is CASSFQATGVGDTQYF. CDR3 DNA: TGTGCCAGCAGCTTCCAGGCGACGGGGGTTGGAGATACGCAGTATTTT.

This chain links TRBV10-3 with TRBJ2-1; D may be TRBD2 (6 bases). This CDR3 contains 16 residues. CDR1 is ENHRY, CDR2 SYGVKD, per germline. Deletions cut 3 bases from V and 8 bases from J, with 20 bases between. CDR3 DNA: TGTGCCATCAGTGATTCTTCCCGGGACTTGAGTTATGAGCAGTTCTTC. Its protein product is CAISDSSRDLSYEQFF.

This clone was found a few times. The V and J genes are TRBV4-1 and TRBJ1-4; possible D gene TRBD1, 6 bases. CDR1 and CDR2 from the germline V gene are MGHRA and YSYEKL. Between the trimmed V and J ends, which lost 1 base and 8 bases, there was a span of 14 bases. The CDR3 extends over 15 amino acids. The CDR3 DNA sequence: TGCGCCAGCAGCCAAGTAGGAACAGGGTGGGAAAAACTGTTTTTT. This translates into CASSQVGTGWEKLFF.

The chain uses TRBV6-5 and TRBJ1-5, with 10 positions matching TRBD1. J was trimmed by 0 bases and V by 5 bases; bases with no gene match: 1. The CDR3 extends over 15 amino acids. The germline CDR1 and CDR2 sequences are MNHEY and SVGAGI. CDR3 sequence reads: CASSGTGDSNQPQHF. The CDR3 bases are TGTGCCAGCAGTGGGACAGGGGATAGCAATCAGCCCCAGCATTTT.